The clone carrying this T cell receptor (beta chain) has more than one count but fewer than ten. Together with a sample-barcoded 5' primer, a J-beta primer mix was included in a second PCR lasting about 6 to 12 cycles. One entry per CDR3 protein results from TCRdb running MiXCR on the 5' RACE reads. The table records about 1.7 million distinct CDR3 sequences, approximately 30% of them present only once. Trimming took off 2 bases at V and 1 base at J, with 18 bases between the two ends. Germline-derived CDR1 and CDR2 are KGHSH and LQKENI. The CDR3 is 17 amino acids. The data belong to a study of blood T cells in healthy people across ages.

The chain has TRBV18 and TRBJ2-7, with a tentative D call TRBD1 (6 bases). The clonotype was recovered from a woman under 40 in good health. Sequenced: blood. The CDR3: CASSPRIIQGISYEQYF. CDR3 bases: TGTGCCAGCTCACCAAGAATAATCCAGGGGATATCCTACGAGCAGTACTTC.